This T cell receptor beta chain came from a study of T cells in Graves' hyperthyroidism and ophthalmopathy. The cohort's ophthalmopathy patients, a group with duration under 3 months, had a Clinical Activity Score of at least 3 and a NOSPECS grade of at least 4. Researchers barred patients who had uncontrolled infection, other autoimmune disease, pregnancy or lactation. For the diagnoses, clinical symptoms, serum thyroxine and TRAb, thyroid ultrasound and orbital computed tomography were used. Extraction of PBMCs used more than 8.5 ml of fresh peripheral blood. The CDR3 runs to 16 residues. The germline V gene encodes CDR1 SGHAT and CDR2 FQNNGV. With V trimmed by 5 bases and J by 3 bases, 7 bases remained unmatched. From RNA transcripts, TCR beta CDR3 regions were amplified. The TCR CDR3 was amplified in a first-round RT-PCR using the HTBI primer set. One entry per CDR3 protein results from TCRdb running MiXCR on the multiplex PCR reads. The profile covers hundreds of thousands of distinct CDR3 sequences, with about a sixth appearing a single time and approximately 16% taken by the ten largest.

The sample consisted of blood. This TCR derives from a young woman with Graves' ophthalmopathy. The chain recombines TRBV11-2 with TRBJ2-3, with 11 bases identical to TRBD1. The CDR3 DNA is TGTGCCAGCAGCCACCCCGGGACAGGGGGTACAGATACGCAGTATTTT. This gives the protein CASSHPGTGGTDTQYF.